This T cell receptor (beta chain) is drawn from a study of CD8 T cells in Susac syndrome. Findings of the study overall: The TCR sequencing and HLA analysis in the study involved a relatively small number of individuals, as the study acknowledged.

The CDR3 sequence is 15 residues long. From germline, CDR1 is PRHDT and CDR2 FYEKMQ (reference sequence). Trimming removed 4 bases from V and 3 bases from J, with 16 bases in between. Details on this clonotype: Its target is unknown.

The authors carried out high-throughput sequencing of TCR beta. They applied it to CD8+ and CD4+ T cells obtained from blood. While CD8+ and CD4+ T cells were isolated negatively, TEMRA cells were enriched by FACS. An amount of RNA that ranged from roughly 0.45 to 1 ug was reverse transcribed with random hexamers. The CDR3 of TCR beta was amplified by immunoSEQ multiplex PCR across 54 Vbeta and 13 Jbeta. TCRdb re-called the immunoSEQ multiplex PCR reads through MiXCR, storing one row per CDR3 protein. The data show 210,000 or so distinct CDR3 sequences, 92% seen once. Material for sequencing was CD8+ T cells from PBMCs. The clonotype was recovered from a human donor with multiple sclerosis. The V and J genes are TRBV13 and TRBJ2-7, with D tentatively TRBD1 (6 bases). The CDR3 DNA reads TGTGCCAGCAGCTCAAACAGGGTTGGGGACTACGAGCAGTACTTC. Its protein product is CASSSNRVGDYEQYF.